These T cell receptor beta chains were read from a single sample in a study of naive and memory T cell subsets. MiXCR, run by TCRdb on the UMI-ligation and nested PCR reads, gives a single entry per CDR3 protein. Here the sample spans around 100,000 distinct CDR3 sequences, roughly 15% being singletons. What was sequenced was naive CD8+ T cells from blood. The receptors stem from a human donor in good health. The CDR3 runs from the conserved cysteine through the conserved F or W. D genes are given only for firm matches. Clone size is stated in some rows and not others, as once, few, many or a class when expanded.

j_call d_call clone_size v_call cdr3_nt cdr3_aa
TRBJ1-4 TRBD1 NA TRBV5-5 TGTGCCAGCTCCGGGACAGGGGATGAAAAACTGTTTTTT CASSGTGDEKLFF
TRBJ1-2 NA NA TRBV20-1 TGCAGTGCTCCCACCGGGACTGGCTGGTCTAACTATGGCTACACCTTC CSAPTGTGWSNYGYTF
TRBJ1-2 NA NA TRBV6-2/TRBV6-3 TGTGCCAGCACCCCTGGAGGCCAGGCAAACTATGGCTACACCTTC CASTPGGQANYGYTF
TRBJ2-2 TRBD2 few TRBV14 TGTGCCAGCAGCACTAGCGGGGGGCCTCACACCGGGGAGCTGTTTTTT CASSTSGGPHTGELFF
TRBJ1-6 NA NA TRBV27 TGTGCCAGCAGTTTAGACTCGTACAGTAATTCACCCCTCCACTTT CASSLDSYSNSPLHF
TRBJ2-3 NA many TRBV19 TGTGCCAGTAGTTTGGGAATCACAGATACGCAGTATTTT CASSLGITDTQYF
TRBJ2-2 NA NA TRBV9 TGTGCCAGCAGCGCCACTCCCGGGGTGAACACCGGGGAGCTGTTTTTT CASSATPGVNTGELFF
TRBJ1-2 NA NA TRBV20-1 TGCAGTGCCCGCTATGGCTACACCTTC CSARYGYTF
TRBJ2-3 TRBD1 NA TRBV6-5 TGTGCCAGCAGTAACGGACAGGGGCAAGATACGCAGTATTTT CASSNGQGQDTQYF
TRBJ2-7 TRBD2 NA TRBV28 TGTGCCAGCATGGGGTCTGCGGGAGAGTATGGCGAGCAGTACTTC CASMGSAGEYGEQYF
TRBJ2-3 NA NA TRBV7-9 TGTGCCAGCAGCTCCAGGACGGATCTAACAGATACGCAGTATTTT CASSSRTDLTDTQYF
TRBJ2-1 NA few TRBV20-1 TGCAGTGCTTATTTGGGGGGCACCACGCCGTTCTTC CSAYLGGTTPFF
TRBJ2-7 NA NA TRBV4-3 TGCGCCAGCAGCCAAGATCTGGGCACCAACGAGCAGTACTTC CASSQDLGTNEQYF
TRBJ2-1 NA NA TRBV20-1 TGCAGTGCTAGTGGGCTATATATTGAGCAGTTCTTC CSASGLYIEQFF
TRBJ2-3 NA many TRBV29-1 TGCAGCGTTGAGCAAGGCTACACAGATACGCAGTATTTT CSVEQGYTDTQYF
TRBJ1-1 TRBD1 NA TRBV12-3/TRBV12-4 TGTGCCAGCAGTGACAGGGAGGCCATGAACACTGAAGCTTTCTTT CASSDREAMNTEAFF
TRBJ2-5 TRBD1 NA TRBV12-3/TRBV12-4 TGTGCCAGCACCACGGGGACAGGCCAGACCCAGTACTTC CASTTGTGQTQYF
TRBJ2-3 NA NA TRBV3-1 TGTGCCAGCAGCCAAGTGGACACAGATACGCAGTATTTT CASSQVDTDTQYF
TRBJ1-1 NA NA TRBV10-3 TGTGCCATCAGTGGGGGGGAGGTGTACACTGAAGCTTTCTTT CAISGGEVYTEAFF
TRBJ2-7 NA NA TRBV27 TGTGCCAGCTCAAGAGGGCCCTCCTACGAGCAGTACTTC CASSRGPSYEQYF
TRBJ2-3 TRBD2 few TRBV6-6 TGTGCCAGCAGTGGGGGACTAGCGGGCACAGATACGCAGTATTTT CASSGGLAGTDTQYF
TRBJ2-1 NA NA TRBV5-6 TGTGCCAGCAGCCGGGGGGCCAATGAGCAGTTCTTC CASSRGANEQFF
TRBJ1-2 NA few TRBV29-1 TGCAGCGTGACGACAGCCGGGGGATTAGATGGCTACACCTTC CSVTTAGGLDGYTF
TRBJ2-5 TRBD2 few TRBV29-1 TGCAGCGTGACCGGGACTAGCCCAGAGACCCAGTACTTC CSVTGTSPETQYF
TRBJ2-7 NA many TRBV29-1 TGCAGCGTTGAGACGGGAATGGAGGGGAGATCCTACGAGCAGTACTTC CSVETGMEGRSYEQYF
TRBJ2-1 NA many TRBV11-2 TGTGCCAGCAGAGGGGGGTGGAATGAGCAGTTCTTC CASRGGWNEQFF
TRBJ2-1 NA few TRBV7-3 TGTGCCAGCAGCGGCCTCGAGGCCACGGAGCAGTTCTTC CASSGLEATEQFF
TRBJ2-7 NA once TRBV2 TGTGCCAGCACTCCCCGGACTTCGATGAGCTCCTACGAGCAGTACTTC CASTPRTSMSSYEQYF
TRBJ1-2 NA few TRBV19 TGTGCCAGTAGGATAAACCCCTCTATTGATGGCTACACCTTC CASRINPSIDGYTF
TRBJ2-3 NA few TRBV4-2 TGTGCCAGCAGCCAAGAACCACTAGCAGGCACAGATACGCAGTATTTT CASSQEPLAGTDTQYF
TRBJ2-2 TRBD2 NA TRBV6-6 TGTGCCAGCAGATCCTCCGGGACTAGCGACACCGGGGAGCTGTTTTTT CASRSSGTSDTGELFF
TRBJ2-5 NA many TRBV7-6 TGTGCCAGCAGCTTAATCCGGAGTGTCGGGGTAGAGACCCAGTACTTC CASSLIRSVGVETQYF
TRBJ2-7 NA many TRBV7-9 TGTGCCAGCACCCCCGGGCTGTCCTACGAGCAGTACTTC CASTPGLSYEQYF
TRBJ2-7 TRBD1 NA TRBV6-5 TGTGCCAGCAGTTACCGGACAGGGCCCCCCTACGAGCAGTACTTC CASSYRTGPPYEQYF
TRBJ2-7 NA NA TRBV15 TGTGCCACCAGCAGGGGTGAACGGGACGAGCAGTACTTC CATSRGERDEQYF
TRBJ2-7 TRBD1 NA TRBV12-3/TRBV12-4 TGTGCCAGCAGCGGGACAGGGGGTTTTTACGAGCAGTACTTC CASSGTGGFYEQYF
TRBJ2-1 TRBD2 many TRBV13 TGTGCCAGCAGCTTAGCCGGGACTAGCGGGTACAATGAGCAGTTCTTC CASSLAGTSGYNEQFF